This is a list of T cell receptor beta chains from one sample in a study of blood T cell repertoires in COVID-19. Only in-frame clones appear in the TCRdb table, and some are missing; sequencing was by immunoSEQ multiplex PCR. The sample has about 210,000 clones; roughly 80% are singletons. Sequenced sample: peripheral blood. The receptors derive from a woman in her 70s with acute or convalescent COVID-19. Each CDR3 is given with its conserved first and last residue. A D gene is named only where the DNA matches it firmly. The size entry is marked missing in some rows and otherwise reads once, few, many or a size class.

v_gene,j_gene,d_gene,abundance,CDR3aa,CDR3nt
TRBV9,TRBJ2-3,.,.,CASSVDRVSTDTQYF,TGTGCCAGCAGCGTAGACAGGGTCTCCACAGATACGCAGTATTTT
TRBV3-1/TRBV3-2,TRBJ2-7,.,.,CASSQSGPYEQYF,TGTGCCAGCAGCCAAAGCGGCCCCTACGAGCAGTACTTC
TRBV3-1/TRBV3-2,TRBJ2-3,TRBD2,many,CASSPSGGANTQYF,TGTGCCAGCAGCCCCAGCGGGGGGGCGAATACGCAGTATTTT
TRBV5-1,TRBJ2-2,TRBD1,.,CASRQQGAANTGELFF,TGCGCCAGCAGACAGCAGGGGGCGGCGAACACCGGGGAGCTGTTTTTT
TRBV28,TRBJ2-3,.,.,CASRGDYTQYF,TGTGCCAGCAGGGGGGACTATACGCAGTATTTT
TRBV19,TRBJ1-2,TRBD1,few,CASSDGRGPYGYTF,TGTGCCAGTAGTGACGGCAGGGGGCCCTATGGCTACACCTTC
TRBV5-1,TRBJ2-3,TRBD2,.,CASSSGLAGDGADTQYF,TGCGCCAGCAGTTCGGGACTAGCGGGGGATGGCGCAGATACGCAGTATTTT
TRBV5-6,TRBJ1-1,.,.,CASSRNTEAFF,TGTGCCAGCAGCCGGAACACTGAAGCTTTCTTT
TRBV2,TRBJ1-1,TRBD1,.,CASNRDSTEAFF,TGTGCCAGCAACAGGGACAGCACTGAAGCTTTCTTT
TRBV9,TRBJ1-2,.,.,CASSGDVGAVGGYTF,TGTGCCAGCAGCGGAGACGTAGGCGCGGTTGGCGGCTACACCTTC
TRBV29-1,TRBJ1-2,.,.,CSVQTGSYGYTF,TGCAGCGTTCAAACAGGGAGTTATGGCTACACCTTC
TRBV11-1,TRBJ2-7,TRBD2,.,CASSPRLATYEQYF,TGTGCCAGCAGCCCGAGACTAGCAACCTACGAGCAGTACTTC
TRBV19,TRBJ1-5,TRBD1,.,CASSTNGQGGINQPQHF,TGTGCCAGTAGTACCAACGGACAGGGGGGAATCAATCAGCCCCAGCATTTT
TRBV7-3,TRBJ2-5,TRBD1,.,CASSKNGQGEGETQYF,TGTGCCAGCAGCAAGAACGGACAGGGGGAAGGGGAGACCCAGTACTTC
TRBV19,TRBJ1-2,.,.,CASTNREWANYGYTF,TGTGCCAGTACTAACAGGGAATGGGCTAACTATGGCTACACCTTC